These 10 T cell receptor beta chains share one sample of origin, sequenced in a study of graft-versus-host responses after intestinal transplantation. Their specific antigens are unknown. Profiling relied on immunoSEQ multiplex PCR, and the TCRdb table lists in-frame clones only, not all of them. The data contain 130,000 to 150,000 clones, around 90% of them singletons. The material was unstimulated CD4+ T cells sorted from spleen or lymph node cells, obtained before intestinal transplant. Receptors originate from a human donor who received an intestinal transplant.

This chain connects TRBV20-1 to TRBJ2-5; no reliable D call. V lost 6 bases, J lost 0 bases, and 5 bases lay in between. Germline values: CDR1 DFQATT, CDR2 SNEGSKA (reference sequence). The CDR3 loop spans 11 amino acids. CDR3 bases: TGCAGTGCCAGGTACCAAGAGACCCAGTACTTC. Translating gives CSARYQETQYF.

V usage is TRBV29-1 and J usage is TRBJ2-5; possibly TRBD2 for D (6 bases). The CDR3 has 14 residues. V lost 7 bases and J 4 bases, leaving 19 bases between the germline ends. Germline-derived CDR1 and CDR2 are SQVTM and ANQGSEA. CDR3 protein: CSAKSGQTTETQYF. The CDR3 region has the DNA TGCAGCGCTAAAAGCGGGCAAACCACAGAGACCCAGTACTTC.

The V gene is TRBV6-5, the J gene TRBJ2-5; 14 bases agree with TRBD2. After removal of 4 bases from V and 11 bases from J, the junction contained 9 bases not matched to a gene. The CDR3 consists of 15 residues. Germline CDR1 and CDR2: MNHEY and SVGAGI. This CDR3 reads CASSSTSGRAREQYF. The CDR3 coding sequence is TGTGCCAGCAGTTCGACTAGCGGGAGGGCCCGGGAGCAGTACTTC.

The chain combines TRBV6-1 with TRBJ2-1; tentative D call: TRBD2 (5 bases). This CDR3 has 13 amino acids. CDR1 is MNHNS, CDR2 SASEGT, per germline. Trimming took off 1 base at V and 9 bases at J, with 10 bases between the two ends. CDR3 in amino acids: CASSEGGRAEQFF. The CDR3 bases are TGTGCCAGCAGTGAAGGCGGGCGGGCTGAGCAGTTCTTC.

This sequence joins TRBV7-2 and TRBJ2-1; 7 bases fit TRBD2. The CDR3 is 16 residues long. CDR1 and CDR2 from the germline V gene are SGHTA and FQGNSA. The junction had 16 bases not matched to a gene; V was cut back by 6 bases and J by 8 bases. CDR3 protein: CASRSGGRVIGDEQFF. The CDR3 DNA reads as TGTGCCAGCAGGAGTGGGGGGAGGGTAATTGGGGATGAGCAGTTCTTC.

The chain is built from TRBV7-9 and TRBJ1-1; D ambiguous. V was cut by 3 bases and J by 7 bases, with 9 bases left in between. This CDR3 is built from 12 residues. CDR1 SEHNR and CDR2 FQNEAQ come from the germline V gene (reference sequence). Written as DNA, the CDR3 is TGTGCCAGCAGCTTTAGTGACGGTGAAGCTTTCTTT. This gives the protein CASSFSDGEAFF.

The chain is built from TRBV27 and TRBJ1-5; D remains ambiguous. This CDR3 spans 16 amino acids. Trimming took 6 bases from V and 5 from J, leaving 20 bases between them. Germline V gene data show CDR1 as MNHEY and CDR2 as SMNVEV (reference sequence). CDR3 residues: CASSKGPTPTYQPQHF. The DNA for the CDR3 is TGTGCCAGCAGCAAAGGGCCGACCCCAACCTATCAGCCCCAGCATTTT.

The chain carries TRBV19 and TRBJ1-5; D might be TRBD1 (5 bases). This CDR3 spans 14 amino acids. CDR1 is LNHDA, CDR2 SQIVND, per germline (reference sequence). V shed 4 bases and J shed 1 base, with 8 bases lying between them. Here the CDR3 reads CASSKGLSNQPQHF. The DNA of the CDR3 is TGTGCCAGTAGTAAGGGGTTAAGCAATCAGCCCCAGCATTTT.

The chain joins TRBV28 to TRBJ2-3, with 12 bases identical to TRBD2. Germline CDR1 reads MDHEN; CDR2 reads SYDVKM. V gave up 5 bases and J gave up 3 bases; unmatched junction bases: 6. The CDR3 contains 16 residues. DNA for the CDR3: TGTGCCAGCAGTCAGGTCCTAGCGGGAGGGACAGATACGCAGTATTTT. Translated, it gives CASSQVLAGGTDTQYF.

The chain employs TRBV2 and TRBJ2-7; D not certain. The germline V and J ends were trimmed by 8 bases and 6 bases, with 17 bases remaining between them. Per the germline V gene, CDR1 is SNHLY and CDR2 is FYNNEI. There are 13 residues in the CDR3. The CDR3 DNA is TGTGCCAGCTCAACGGGCAGTACGGGCGAGCAGTACTTC. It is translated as CASSTGSTGEQYF.